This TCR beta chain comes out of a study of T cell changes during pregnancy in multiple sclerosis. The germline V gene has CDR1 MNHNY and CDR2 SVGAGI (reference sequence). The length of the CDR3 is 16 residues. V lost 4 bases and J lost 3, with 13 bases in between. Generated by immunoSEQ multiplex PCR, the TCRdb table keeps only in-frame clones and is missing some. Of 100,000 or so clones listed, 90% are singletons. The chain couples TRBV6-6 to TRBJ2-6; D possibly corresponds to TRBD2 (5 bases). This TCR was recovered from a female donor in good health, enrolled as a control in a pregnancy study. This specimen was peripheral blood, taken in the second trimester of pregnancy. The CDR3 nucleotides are TGTGCCAGCAGTTTCCCTCGAGGGCATGGGGCCAACGTCCTGACTTTC. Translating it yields CASSFPRGHGANVLTF.